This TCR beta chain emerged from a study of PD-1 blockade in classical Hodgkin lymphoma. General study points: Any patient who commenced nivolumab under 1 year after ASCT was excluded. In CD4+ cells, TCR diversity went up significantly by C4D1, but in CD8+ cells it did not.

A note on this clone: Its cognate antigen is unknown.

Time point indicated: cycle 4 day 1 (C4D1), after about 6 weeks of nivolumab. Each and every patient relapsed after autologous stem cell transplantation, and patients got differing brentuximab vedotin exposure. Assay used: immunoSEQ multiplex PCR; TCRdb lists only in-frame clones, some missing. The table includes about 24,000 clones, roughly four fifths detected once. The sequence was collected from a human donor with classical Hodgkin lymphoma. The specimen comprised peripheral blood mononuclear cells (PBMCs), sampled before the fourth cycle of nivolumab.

CDR3 in DNA: TGTGCCAGCAGTTTATCCCTCTGGGGGGAGCAGTACTTC. Translated, it gives CASSLSLWGEQYF. The chain carries TRBV27 and TRBJ2-7, with D perhaps TRBD1 or TRBD2 (5 bases each). Trimming pared 0 bases from V and 7 bases from J, leaving 10 bases between. CDR1 and CDR2 from the germline V gene are MNHEY and SMNVEV (reference sequence). The CDR3 is 13 amino acids.